Below, 22 T cell receptor beta chains from the same sample are listed, as sequenced in a study of blood T cell repertoires in COVID-19. Profiling relied on immunoSEQ multiplex PCR, and the TCRdb table lists in-frame clones only, not all of them. Among more than 350,000 clones listed, around 87% were seen once. Sequencing was performed on peripheral blood. The receptors shown here come from a woman aged 25-40 years with COVID-19, enrolled during active disease.

This chain joins TRBV30 and TRBJ1-2; 7 nucleotides line up with TRBD1. This CDR3 contains 15 residues. V was clipped by 0 bases and J by 4 bases; unmatched bases: 8. In germline, CDR1 is GTSNPN, CDR2 SVGIG (reference sequence). CDR3 sequence (DNA): TGTGCCTGGAGTGTTCAAAGGACAGGCCGCTATGGCTACACCTTC. This sequence encodes CAWSVQRTGRYGYTF.

The CDR3 DNA reads TGTGCCAGCAGTTTTGGCACTAGAAACACCATATATTTT. It translates to CASSFGTRNTIYF. The chain joins TRBV27 to TRBJ1-3; D gene uncertain. Germline V gives CDR1 MNHEY, CDR2 SMNVEV (reference sequence). V was cut by 3 bases and J by 5 bases, with 8 bases left in between. The CDR3 spans 13 residues.

V usage is TRBV11-3 and J usage is TRBJ2-7, with unresolved D. In germline, CDR1 is SGHNT, CDR2 YENEEA. The CDR3 extends over 13 amino acids. V was pared by 6 bases and J by 6 bases, with 15 bases between. The CDR3 sequence: CASSQTMRGEQYF. As DNA, the CDR3 is TGTGCCAGCAGTCAAACTATGCGTGGCGAGCAGTACTTC.

There are a few counts of this clone. The chain is built from TRBV5-1 and TRBJ2-3, with TRBD1 identical over 10 bases. Looked up from germline, CDR1 is SGHRS and CDR2 is YFSETQ. J gave up 12 bases and V 7 bases, and 20 bases lay outside the gene matches. The CDR3 is made up of 16 amino acids. The CDR3 DNA sequence: TGCGCCAGCTCCCGGGACAGGGGACAATTAGCGGGCCTACAGTATTTT. Its protein product is CASSRDRGQLAGLQYF.

The chain recombines TRBV5-1 with TRBJ1-4, with a tentative D call TRBD1 (5 bases). V lost 4 bases and J lost 10, with 17 bases in between. The CDR3 contains 14 residues. CDR1 and CDR2 from the germline V gene are SGHRS and YFSETQ. The CDR3 coding sequence is TGCGCCAGCAGCGAGCACAGGCCCGGCGGAAAACTGTTTTTT. Translating gives CASSEHRPGGKLFF.

The J gene is TRBJ2-1, the V gene TRBV4-1, with 9 bases that match TRBD1. Germline assignment: CDR1 MGHRA and CDR2 YSYEKL. This CDR3 region has 15 residues. The V gene end was trimmed by 8 bases and the J gene end by 2 bases; junction bases not matched to a gene: 7. This CDR3 is CASQQGAGTYNEQFF. CDR3 in DNA: TGCGCCAGCCAACAGGGGGCTGGAACCTACAATGAGCAGTTCTTC.

The chain uses TRBV7-6 and TRBJ2-3; tentative D call: TRBD1 (6 bases). V was cut by 2 bases and J by 5 bases, with 14 bases left in between. Germline V lookup: CDR1 SGHVS, CDR2 FNYEAQ. CDR3 length: 15 amino acids. CDR3 amino acids: CASSLMAGERDTQYF. In DNA, the CDR3 is TGTGCCAGCAGCTTAATGGCAGGGGAACGAGATACGCAGTATTTT. The full variable domain, with the rest looked up from reference TRBV7-6 and TRBJ2-3, is GAGVSQSPRYKVTKRGQDVALRCDPISGHVSLYWYRQALGQGPEFLTYFNYEAQQDKSGLPNDRFSAERPEGSISTLTIQRTEQRDSAMYRCASSLMAGERDTQYFGPGTRLTVL.

This clone was seen more than once but under ten times. The J gene is TRBJ2-1, the V gene TRBV11-3, with a tentative D call TRBD1 (6 bases). Looked up from germline, CDR1 is SGHNT and CDR2 is YENEEA. Trimming cost V 5 bases and J 6 bases, with 14 bases left between them. The CDR3 is made up of 14 amino acids. The CDR3 DNA reads as TGTGCCAGCAGCGCTAGGGGGACAACCAATGAGCAGTTCTTC. This sequence encodes CASSARGTTNEQFF. The full variable domain, with the rest looked up from reference TRBV11-3 and TRBJ2-1, is EAGVVQSPRYKIIEKKQPVAFWCNPISGHNTLYWYLQNLGQGPELLIRYENEEAVDDSQLPKDRFSAERLKGVDSTLKIQPAELGDSAVYLCASSARGTTNEQFFGPGTRLTVL.

This chain connects TRBV7-2 to TRBJ1-2, with TRBD1 as a possible D gene (6 bases). V dropped 1 base and J dropped 3 bases, with 12 bases sitting between them. This CDR3 contains 15 residues. In germline, CDR1 is SGHTA, CDR2 FQGNSA. CDR3 sequence: CASSLEGGADYGYTF. As DNA, the CDR3 is TGTGCCAGCAGCTTAGAGGGGGGGGCAGACTATGGCTACACCTTC.

The chain joins TRBV28 to TRBJ2-1, with a weak D call TRBD2 (5 bases). The CDR3 covers 13 residues. Germline V gene sequence: CDR1 MDHEN, CDR2 SYDVKM. Trimming shortened V by 3 bases and J by 6 bases, and 9 bases separated the two germline ends. The CDR3 coding sequence is TGTGCCAGCAGTTTGGACTTTTCCAATGAGCAGTTCTTC. Translating it yields CASSLDFSNEQFF. Full variable domain (outside the CDR3, taken from reference TRBV28 and TRBJ2-1): DVKVTQSSRYLVKRTGEKVFLECVQDMDHENMFWYRQDPGLGLRLIYFSYDVKMKEKGDIPEGYSVSREKKERFSLILESASTNQTSMYLCASSLDFSNEQFFGPGTRLTVL.

This chain links TRBV30 with TRBJ1-3; 9 positions match TRBD1. The CDR3 loop spans 16 amino acids. Per the germline V gene, CDR1 is GTSNPN and CDR2 is SVGIG (reference sequence). V lost 4 bases and J lost 0; bases outside the gene matches: 7. CDR3 amino acids: CAWTIGQGSSGNTIYF. The CDR3 nucleotides are TGTGCCTGGACCATAGGACAGGGGAGCTCTGGAAACACCATATATTTT.

This chain joins TRBV2 and TRBJ1-4; D gene ambiguous. Germline CDR1 SNHLY, CDR2 FYNNEI. The germline V and J ends were trimmed by 1 base and 10 bases, with 13 bases remaining between them. The length of the CDR3 is 14 residues. The CDR3 region has the DNA TGTGCCAGCAGTGAAGACAGATCCTTGACAAAACTGTTTTTT. Protein product: CASSEDRSLTKLFF.

This chain joins TRBV2 and TRBJ2-7, with TRBD2 matching over 8 bases. The CDR3 has 13 amino acids. Germline V gene lookup returns CDR1 SNHLY and CDR2 FYNNEI. V shed 8 bases, J shed 0 bases, and the junction held 3 bases outside the gene matches. The CDR3 spells CASRSGSSYEQYF. The DNA of the CDR3 is TGTGCCAGCCGAAGCGGGAGCTCCTACGAGCAGTACTTC.

The V and J genes are TRBV25-1 and TRBJ2-1; D remains unclear. Germline-derived CDR1 and CDR2 are MGHDK and SYGVNS. The CDR3 loop spans 10 amino acids. V was trimmed by 4 bases and J by 8 bases, leaving 3 bases between them. The CDR3 DNA follows: TGTGCCAGCAGTGCAGATGAGCAGTTCTTC. The encoded protein is CASSADEQFF.

This chain uses TRBV27 with TRBJ2-3; TRBD2 might be the D (5 bases). There are 14 residues in the CDR3. Germline assignment: CDR1 MNHEY and CDR2 SMNVEV (reference sequence). V was shortened by 3 bases and J by 2 bases, with 9 bases between the two germline ends. The chain's CDR3 is CASSLQRYTDTQYF. In nucleotides, the CDR3 is TGTGCCAGCAGTTTGCAGCGGTACACAGATACGCAGTATTTT.

The chain carries TRBV5-1 and TRBJ2-1; D perhaps matches TRBD2 (6 bases). V was shortened by 10 bases and J by 5 bases, with 16 bases between the two germline ends. Per germline, CDR1 SGHRS and CDR2 YFSETQ. The CDR3 extends over 13 amino acids. In DNA, the CDR3 is TGCGCCGGACGGGCGGGACCAAACAATGAGCAGTTCTTC. It encodes CAGRAGPNNEQFF.

This clone was detected only a few times. The chain joins TRBV6-5 to TRBJ2-7; no definite D call. V was shortened by 9 bases and J by 1 base, with 10 bases between the two germline ends. The CDR3 is 12 residues long. The germline V gene has CDR1 MNHEY and CDR2 SVGAGI. The CDR3 DNA is TGTGCCAGTCTAAATCCGTCCTACGAGCAGTACTTC. Translated, it gives CASLNPSYEQYF.

The rearrangement links TRBV28 to TRBJ2-1; 8 nucleotides match TRBD2. Trimming cost V 6 bases and J 5 bases; bases outside gene matches: 6. Germline V gene data show CDR1 as MDHEN and CDR2 as SYDVKM. The CDR3 length is 14 residues. The CDR3: CASRPVAGNNEQFF. The CDR3 region has the DNA TGTGCCAGCAGGCCGGTAGCGGGAAACAATGAGCAGTTCTTC. The whole variable domain, remainder taken from reference TRBV28 and TRBJ2-1, is DVKVTQSSRYLVKRTGEKVFLECVQDMDHENMFWYRQDPGLGLRLIYFSYDVKMKEKGDIPEGYSVSREKKERFSLILESASTNQTSMYLCASRPVAGNNEQFFGPGTRLTVL.

J is TRBJ1-2 and V is TRBV4-2, with 7 bases identical to TRBD1. This CDR3 contains 16 residues. J lost 2 bases, V lost 4 bases, and 10 bases had no gene match. CDR1 is LGHNA, CDR2 YNFKEQ, per germline. Here the CDR3 reads CASSRPGGSANYGYTF. As DNA, the CDR3 is TGTGCCAGCAGCCGCCCAGGGGGGTCGGCGAACTATGGCTACACCTTC.

This clone was observed once. This CDR3 is also generated by other DNA sequences in the sample. The chain links TRBV5-1 to TRBJ2-3; 13 nucleotides agree with TRBD2. Germline V CDR1 and CDR2: SGHRS, YFSETQ. This CDR3 has 16 amino acids. The J segment lost 3 bases and the V segment lost 4 bases, leaving 5 bases of the junction unmatched. CDR3 DNA sequence: TGCGCCAGCAGCCTAGGACTAGCGGGAGCGACAGATACGCAGTATTTT. Its translation: CASSLGLAGATDTQYF.

The rearrangement links TRBV6-6 to TRBJ1-3; 9 positions agree with TRBD1. CDR1 MNHNY and CDR2 SVGAGI come from the germline V gene (reference sequence). The CDR3 length is 16 residues. V shed 6 bases, J shed 0 bases, and the junction held 6 bases outside the gene matches. CDR3 nucleotides: TGTGCCAGCAGAAACAGGGGGCTAATCTCTGGAAACACCATATATTTT. Translating it yields CASRNRGLISGNTIYF.

The J gene is TRBJ1-4, the V gene TRBV6-5; no clear D. CDR1 MNHEY and CDR2 SVGAGI come from the germline V gene. The CDR3 sequence is 13 residues long. Between the trimmed V and J ends, which lost 6 bases and 5 bases, there was a span of 10 bases. DNA of the CDR3: TGTGCCAGCAGGAACAGTTGGAATGAAAAACTGTTTTTT. Translated, it gives CASRNSWNEKLFF.